These 10 T cell receptor beta chains originate from one sample sequenced in a study of CD8 T cells in ankylosing spondylitis. Overall study results and limits: Made up of about eight highly homologous variants, a TCR beta motif appeared characteristic of ankylosing spondylitis blood.

From the 5' RACE reads, TCRdb called clonotypes with MiXCR, one entry per CDR3 protein. The sample lists roughly 490,000 distinct CDR3 sequences, 5.3% occurring once. Their recognized antigens are unknown. Sequencing was performed on blood, either unsorted or a sorted T cell fraction (not recorded which). These TCRs come from a male donor with ankylosing spondylitis.

This clonotype was recorded a few times. J is TRBJ2-1 and V is TRBV6-5, with TRBD2 identical over 7 bases. The germline gives CDR1 MNHEY, CDR2 SVGAGI. The length of the CDR3 is 18 residues. V shed 0 bases, J shed 2 bases, and the junction held 10 bases outside the gene matches. In DNA, the CDR3 is TGTGCCAGCAGTTACTCAGGGTCCCCGGGAGGCCCCTACAATGAGCAGTTCTTC. Its protein is CASSYSGSPGGPYNEQFF.

This clonotype appeared many times. V usage is TRBV6-1 and J usage is TRBJ2-3; no clear D. V was shortened by 6 bases and J by 2 bases, with 9 bases between the two germline ends. The V gene's germline CDR1 is MNHNS and CDR2 SASEGT. This CDR3 region has 13 residues. In nucleotides, the CDR3 is TGTGCCAGCAGCCCCGATCTCACAGATACGCAGTATTTT. It encodes CASSPDLTDTQYF.

In its sample, this clonotype was seen many times. This chain joins TRBV18 and TRBJ1-1; weak D call: TRBD1 (5 bases). The CDR3 spans 16 residues. From germline, CDR1 is KGHSH and CDR2 LQKENI. Trimming left V 0 bases short and J 1 base short, with 12 bases between. This chain's CDR3 is CASSPPGSGRNTEAFF. CDR3 bases: TGTGCCAGCTCACCACCGGGGTCAGGGAGGAACACTGAAGCTTTCTTT.

In its sample, this clonotype was seen many times. The rearrangement joins TRBV28 to TRBJ2-1, with 7 positions matching TRBD1. There are 15 residues in the CDR3. J was trimmed by 4 bases and V by 5 bases; bases with no gene match: 8. Germline lookup yields CDR1 MDHEN and CDR2 SYDVKM. The CDR3 loop reads CASSPPGQRYNEQFF. The CDR3 DNA sequence: TGTGCCAGCAGTCCGCCGGGACAGCGATACAATGAGCAGTTCTTC.

The gene calls are TRBV7-2 and TRBJ2-7, with 12 bases aligning to TRBD2. Germline CDR1 is SGHTA and CDR2 is FQGNSA. CDR3 length: 15 amino acids. The J segment lost 5 bases and the V segment lost 5 bases, leaving 7 bases of the junction unmatched. The CDR3 sequence: CASSMTSGRLHEQYF. The CDR3 coding sequence is TGTGCCAGCAGCATGACTAGCGGGAGATTACACGAGCAGTACTTC.

This clonotype was seen ten or more times. V gene TRBV28 combines with J gene TRBJ1-2; no reliable D call. The CDR3 runs 12 residues. Between the trimmed V and J ends, which lost 3 bases and 6 bases, there was a span of 8 bases. Germline V gene data show CDR1 as MDHEN and CDR2 as SYDVKM. CDR3 nucleotides: TGTGCCAGCAGTTTGAGCGACCATGGCTACACCTTC. It encodes CASSLSDHGYTF.

Ten or more counts support this clonotype. The chain couples TRBV7-8 to TRBJ1-1, with D possibly being TRBD1 (6 bases). V was clipped by 5 bases and J by 5 bases, with 18 bases between them. This CDR3 comprises 15 residues. The germline CDR1 and CDR2 sequences are SGHVS and FQNEAQ. CDR3 protein: CASSAWHREETEAFF. In DNA form, the CDR3 reads TGTGCCAGCAGCGCTTGGCACAGGGAAGAAACTGAAGCTTTCTTT.

This clonotype was seen ten or more times. This chain connects TRBV6-1 to TRBJ2-5; no clear D gene. The CDR3 is 13 residues long. With 7 bases removed from V and 5 bases from J, the gap between germline ends came to 14 bases. Germline V gives CDR1 MNHNS, CDR2 SASEGT. The CDR3: CASTLQEGETQYF. CDR3 DNA sequence: TGTGCCAGCACCCTCCAGGAAGGGGAGACCCAGTACTTC.

This clonotype has ten or more counts. The genes are TRBV7-2 and TRBJ1-5; no definite D call. Trimming removed 3 bases at V and 3 bases at J, with 9 bases between. This CDR3 is built from 14 residues. Germline CDR1 and CDR2: SGHTA and FQGNSA. The DNA for the CDR3 is TGTGCCAGCAGCTTCGGTCTACCCAATCAGCCCCAGCATTTT. It codes for CASSFGLPNQPQHF. Using reference TRBV7-2 and TRBJ1-5 for the parts outside the CDR3, the full variable domain is GAGVSQSPSNKVTEKGKDVELRCDPISGHTALYWYRQSLGQGLEFLIYFQGNSAPDKSGLPSDRFSAERTGGSVSTLTIQRTQQEDSAVYLCASSFGLPNQPQHFGDGTRLSIL.

This clonotype occurred many times. The chain carries TRBV14 and TRBJ1-3; unclear D gene. The length of the CDR3 is 17 residues. V lost 4 bases and J lost 3, with 19 bases in between. Germline CDR1 is SGHDN and CDR2 is FVKESK. The CDR3 is CASSPVGRPIGGNTIYF. CDR3 nucleotide sequence: TGTGCCAGCAGCCCGGTCGGCCGACCGATAGGTGGAAACACCATATATTTT.